A selection of T cell receptor beta chains follows, all from one sample in a study of blood T cell repertoires in COVID-19. Profiled with immunoSEQ multiplex PCR; TCRdb holds only in-frame clones, not every one. The table records about 300,000 clones, nearly 90% of them present only once. Sequenced input: PBMCs or T cells enriched from blood (not recorded which). These TCRs come from a woman between 45 and 65 years old who had been exposed to COVID-19. CDR3s include the opening cysteine and the closing phenylalanine or tryptophan. D genes are given only for firm matches. Some rows have no size entry. The others give once, few or many, or a class for an expanded clone.

>TRBV5-4|TRBD1|TRBJ2-2|-
TGTGCCAGCAGCCCCGCCGGGACAGGCTTCATCGGGGAGCTGTTTTTT
CASSPAGTGFIGELFF
>TRBV19|-|TRBJ1-3|-
TGTGCCAGTAGTTTCAACAGGGAGTCTGGAAACACCATATATTTT
CASSFNRESGNTIYF
>TRBV4-1|-|TRBJ1-4|-
TGCGCCAGCAGCCCAAGAAGACAGTCATTGTATGAAAAACTGTTTTTT
CASSPRRQSLYEKLFF
>TRBV28|-|TRBJ2-7|-
TGTGCCAGCATCTCTCAGACTTACGAGCAGTACTTC
CASISQTYEQYF
>TRBV7-9|TRBD1|TRBJ2-7|-
TGTGCCAGCAGCTCCCCTGACCGGGACAGGGGATCCTACGAGCAGTACTTC
CASSSPDRDRGSYEQYF
>TRBV6-2/TRBV6-3|-|TRBJ2-5|-
TGTGCCAGCAGTTACGGGGACACGCGAGAGACCCAGTACTTC
CASSYGDTRETQYF
>TRBV18|TRBD1|TRBJ1-5|-
TGTGCCAGCTCACCTCGGGACAGGGGTAGCAATCAGCCCCAGCATTTT
CASSPRDRGSNQPQHF
>TRBV19|-|TRBJ2-7|-
TGTGCCAGTAGGCCCCCGGGACTCTACGAGCAGTACTTC
CASRPPGLYEQYF
>TRBV5-4|-|TRBJ1-2|-
TGTGCCAGCAGCTCACTGGGGGGTAACTATGGCTACACCTTC
CASSSLGGNYGYTF
>TRBV18|-|TRBJ2-5|-
TGTGCCAGCTCACCAAGAACCGGGGTTCAAGAGACCCAGTACTTC
CASSPRTGVQETQYF
>TRBV10-3|-|TRBJ1-1|-
TGTGCCATCAGTGATCAGGGTGTGGTGAACACTGAAGCTTTCTTT
CAISDQGVVNTEAFF
>TRBV2|-|TRBJ2-7|-
TGTGCCAGCAGTGAAGAAATGAGACAGTCCTACGAGCAGTACTTC
CASSEEMRQSYEQYF
>TRBV7-2|-|TRBJ1-4|-
TGTGCCAGCAGCTCGCGGGGACGGACGAATGAAAAACTGTTTTTT
CASSSRGRTNEKLFF
>TRBV19|TRBD2|TRBJ2-1|once
TGTGCCAGTAGTACCGGGACTAGCGGGGGGGCCTCGGGGAATGAGCAGTTCTTC
CASSTGTSGGASGNEQFF
>TRBV19|-|TRBJ1-3|-
TGTGCCAGTAGTGGGGGGGCGACATTCGGAAACACCATATATTTT
CASSGGATFGNTIYF
>TRBV2|TRBD2|TRBJ2-3|once
TGTGCCAGCAGGGGGCGGGGGAGGACCACAGATACGCAGTATTTT
CASRGRGRTTDTQYF
>TRBV28|TRBD2|TRBJ2-2|-
TGTGCCAGCCGACTAGCGGGGACACCGGTGGAGCTGTTTTTT
CASRLAGTPVELFF
>TRBV27|-|TRBJ2-7|-
TGTGCCAGCAGTTCATACAGGATCTCAAACTACGAGCAGTACTTC
CASSSYRISNYEQYF
>TRBV5-8|TRBD1|TRBJ1-6|few
TGTGCCAGCGGGACAGGGGGCACCTATAATTCACCCCTCCACTTT
CASGTGGTYNSPLHF
>TRBV6-5|TRBD1|TRBJ1-5|-
TGTGCCAGCAGGAGGGACAGGAACAATCAGCCCCAGCATTTT
CASRRDRNNQPQHF
>TRBV28|-|TRBJ1-6|-
TGTGCCAGCAGTGCCCTGGGGGGGAGCAACTATAATTCACCCCTCCACTTT
CASSALGGSNYNSPLHF
>TRBV19|-|TRBJ1-5|-
TGTGCCAGTAACCCTACAGTAATTAGCAATCAGCCCCAGCATTTT
CASNPTVISNQPQHF
>TRBV28|-|TRBJ2-3|-
TGTGCCAGCAGTATACCACCTTCGGTTAATACGCAGTATTTT
CASSIPPSVNTQYF
>TRBV30|-|TRBJ2-7|-
TGTGCCTGGAGTGAAGAGACAGGTTACTCCTACGAGCAGTACTTC
CAWSEETGYSYEQYF